These T cell receptor beta chains were read from a single sample in a study of cytomegalovirus exposure and HLA in healthy donors. Sequencing was performed with immunoSEQ multiplex PCR; in TCRdb, only in-frame clones are kept and a portion is missing. The sample includes around 120,000 clones, 80% of them seen just once. Sequenced material: PBMCs. These receptor sequences come from a female donor in good health and CMV-seropositive. The CDR3 runs from the conserved cysteine through the conserved F or W. D genes are given only for firm matches. A row's size may be missing; if present it is once, few, many or a size class.

abundance	v_gene	d_gene	j_gene	CDR3aa	CDR3nt
.	TRBV9	TRBD2	TRBJ2-3	CASSKRGGPSTDTQYF	TGTGCCAGCTCGAAGCGGGGGGGCCCTAGCACAGATACGCAGTATTTT
.	TRBV30	.	TRBJ2-3	CAWRLVTNTDTQYF	TGTGCCTGGAGACTAGTGACGAACACAGATACGCAGTATTTT
.	TRBV19	.	TRBJ1-1	CASKQGATEAFF	TGTGCCAGTAAACAGGGTGCCACTGAAGCTTTCTTT
few	TRBV2	TRBD1	TRBJ2-6	CASILTGGPGANVLTF	TGTGCCAGCATTTTGACAGGGGGCCCTGGGGCCAACGTCCTGACTTTC
.	TRBV7-9	TRBD2	TRBJ2-3	CASSLGLAVTDTQYF	TGTGCCAGCAGCTTAGGGCTAGCGGTCACAGATACGCAGTATTTT
.	TRBV5-1	.	TRBJ1-4	CASSLDGLANEKLFF	TGCGCCAGCAGCTTGGACGGTTTAGCTAATGAAAAACTGTTTTTT
.	TRBV4-3	.	TRBJ2-6	CASSQAERNSGANVLTF	TGCGCCAGCAGCCAGGCTGAAAGAAACTCTGGGGCCAACGTCCTGACTTTC
.	TRBV7-2	.	TRBJ1-6	CASSSWGTKGPLHF	TGTGCCAGCAGCTCGTGGGGGACAAAGGGGCCCCTCCACTTT
.	TRBV30	.	TRBJ1-5	CAWSPLSRDQPQHF	TGTGCCTGGAGTCCTTTATCCCGGGATCAGCCCCAGCATTTT
once	TRBV15	.	TRBJ1-5	CATSRGGDSNQPQHF	TGTGCCACCAGCAGGGGGGGAGACAGTAATCAGCCCCAGCATTTT
.	TRBV9	TRBD2	TRBJ2-2	CASSASRQRGNTGELFF	TGTGCCAGCAGCGCCTCGAGGCAGCGGGGGAACACCGGGGAGCTGTTTTTT
.	TRBV18	TRBD2	TRBJ2-3	CATVGGGARDTQYF	TGTGCCACCGTTGGCGGGGGGGCCAGGGATACGCAGTATTTT
.	TRBV19	TRBD1	TRBJ1-5	CASSGTVYSNQPQHF	TGTGCCAGTAGTGGGACAGTTTATAGCAATCAGCCCCAGCATTTT
once	TRBV19	TRBD1	TRBJ2-7	CASSRGDRTTYEQYF	TGTGCCAGTAGTAGAGGGGACAGAACCACCTACGAGCAGTACTTC
.	TRBV7-2	.	TRBJ2-4	CASSLEGVPLAKNIQYF	TGTGCCAGCAGCTTAGAAGGAGTCCCGTTAGCCAAAAACATTCAGTACTTC
.	TRBV11-2	.	TRBJ2-3	CASSLGGPDTQYF	TGTGCCAGCAGCTTAGGAGGCCCAGATACGCAGTATTTT
.	TRBV6-4	TRBD1	TRBJ1-2	CASSDDYPGTDHLYNYGYTF	TGTGCCAGCAGTGACGATTACCCCGGGACAGACCACCTATACAACTATGGCTACACCTTC
.	TRBV18	TRBD2	TRBJ2-3	CASSPCYSGGSTDTQYF	TGTGCCAGCTCACCCTGCTATAGCGGGGGTTCCACAGATACGCAGTATTTT
.	TRBV27	.	TRBJ1-5	CASSLRVNQPQHF	TGTGCCAGCAGTTTACGGGTCAATCAGCCCCAGCATTTT
few	TRBV2	.	TRBJ2-7	CASNRETYEQYF	TGTGCCAGCAACAGAGAAACCTACGAGCAGTACTTC
.	TRBV19	TRBD1	TRBJ2-7	CASSTGGYYEQYF	TGTGCCAGCTCGACAGGGGGCTACTACGAGCAGTACTTC
few	TRBV30	.	TRBJ2-6	CAWGGAATLSGANVLTF	TGTGCCTGGGGGGGGGCAGCAACCCTCTCTGGGGCCAACGTCCTGACTTTC
.	TRBV30	TRBD1	TRBJ2-7	CAWSTPPDEVIGTDHERYF	TGTGCCTGGAGCACTCCTCCTGATGAAGTGATAGGGACAGACCACGAGCGGTACTTC
.	TRBV12-5	TRBD1	TRBJ1-5	CASARDRGSNQPQHF	TGTGCTAGCGCCCGGGACAGGGGGAGCAATCAGCCCCAGCATTTT
.	TRBV6-6	.	TRBJ1-1	CAGRRDTEAFF	TGTGCCGGAAGGAGGGACACTGAAGCTTTCTTT
once	TRBV5-4	TRBD1	TRBJ1-1	CASIPRGDRSLNTEAFF	TGTGCCAGCATCCCTCGGGGGGACAGGAGCCTGAACACTGAAGCTTTCTTT
.	TRBV7-2	.	TRBJ2-3	CASSFSGDTQYF	TGTGCCAGCAGCTTCTCGGGGGATACGCAGTATTTT
few	TRBV6-5	TRBD1	TRBJ1-4	CASSWDSSNEKLFF	TGTGCCAGCAGTTGGGACAGCTCTAATGAAAAACTGTTTTTT
few	TRBV18	.	TRBJ2-5	CASSPPSTRKTQYF	TGTGCCAGCTCACCACCGTCAACGAGGAAGACCCAGTACTTC
.	TRBV27	TRBD1	TRBJ1-2	CASSTTGTGEGYTF	TGTGCCAGCAGTACTACCGGGACAGGGGAGGGCTACACCTTC
few	TRBV5-5	TRBD2	TRBJ2-3	CASTSGLAGAIPDTQYF	TGTGCCAGCACCTCGGGACTAGCGGGGGCGATACCAGATACGCAGTATTTT
.	TRBV2	TRBD1	TRBJ2-7	CASRLRQGRAYEQYF	TGTGCCAGCAGACTCAGACAGGGTAGGGCCTACGAGCAGTACTTC
.	TRBV12-5	.	TRBJ1-1	CASGTGFTEAFF	TGTGCTAGTGGTACAGGTTTCACTGAAGCTTTCTTT
.	TRBV7-8	TRBD1	TRBJ1-5	CASSLGVAGGEPQHF	TGTGCCAGCAGCTTAGGGGTGGCAGGGGGCGAACCCCAGCATTTT
.	TRBV15	.	TRBJ1-5	CATSSDQGYQPQHF	TGTGCCACCAGCAGCGACCAGGGATATCAGCCCCAGCATTTT
few	TRBV27	TRBD1	TRBJ1-6	CASSLRQGGYNSPLHF	TGTGCCAGCAGTCTTCGACAGGGCGGCTATAATTCCCCCCTCCACTTT
few	TRBV4-3	.	TRBJ1-1	CASSHAQSEAFF	TGCGCCAGCAGCCACGCCCAGTCTGAAGCTTTCTTT
.	TRBV30	TRBD1	TRBJ1-1	CAWSARDRRIFF	TGTGCCTGGAGTGCCCGGGACAGGAGAATTTTCTTT
.	TRBV18	TRBD2	TRBJ2-1	CASSPPGLAGSYNEQFF	TGTGCCAGCTCACCACCTGGACTAGCGGGGTCGTACAATGAGCAGTTCTTC
few	TRBV6-1	.	TRBJ1-2	CATSYQVDYTF	TGTGCCACCTCCTACCAGGTAGACTACACCTTC
.	TRBV9	TRBD1	TRBJ1-1	CASSPRTGGNTEAFF	TGTGCCAGCAGCCCCCGGACAGGGGGGAACACTGAAGCTTTCTTT
.	TRBV30	.	TRBJ1-4	CAWGRGLDEKLFF	TGTGCCTGGGGCAGGGGTCTAGATGAAAAACTGTTTTTT
.	TRBV7-3	.	TRBJ1-1	CASSPGGYTEAFF	TGTGCCAGCAGCCCGGGAGGGTACACTGAAGCTTTCTTT
few	TRBV2	TRBD1	TRBJ1-2	CASSPDRNYGYTF	TGTGCCAGCAGTCCGGACAGGAACTATGGCTACACCTTC
.	TRBV18	.	TRBJ2-2	CASSPQRLLPGELFF	TGTGCCAGCTCACCACAACGACTCCTCCCCGGGGAGCTGTTTTTT
.	TRBV5-1	.	TRBJ2-2	CASSPQGNTGELFF	TGCGCCAGCAGTCCACAGGGGAACACCGGGGAGCTGTTTTTT
.	TRBV4-3	TRBD1	TRBJ1-1	CASSLGQGMGNTEAFF	TGCGCCAGCAGCCTCGGACAGGGCATGGGGAACACTGAAGCTTTCTTT
.	TRBV5-4	.	TRBJ1-2	CASSLVQASGYTF	TGTGCCAGCAGCTTGGTTCAGGCATCTGGCTACACCTTC
.	TRBV6-5	TRBD1	TRBJ2-1	CASRSGTGRRYEQFF	TGTGCCAGCAGGAGCGGGACAGGGCGGCGCTATGAGCAGTTCTTC
once	TRBV7-3	.	TRBJ1-1	CASSPQGRTEAFF	TGTGCCAGCAGCCCCCAGGGGCGGACTGAAGCTTTCTTT
few	TRBV4-2	TRBD2	TRBJ2-5	CASSQGNGGALETQYF	TGTGCCAGCAGCCAAGGAAACGGGGGGGCATTGGAGACCCAGTACTTC
.	TRBV4-2	TRBD1	TRBJ1-2	CASSQDRGTGYGYTF	TGTGCCAGCAGCCAAGATAGGGGGACAGGGTATGGCTACACCTTC
.	TRBV7-8	TRBD1	TRBJ1-5	CASSGTGGRQPQHF	TGTGCCAGCAGCGGGACAGGGGGCCGACAGCCCCAGCATTTT
.	TRBV28	TRBD1	TRBJ2-1	CASSAYGTGGYNEQFF	TGTGCCAGCAGTGCCTACGGGACAGGGGGTTACAATGAGCAGTTCTTC
.	TRBV19	.	TRBJ2-2	CASTSQRLPMNTGELFF	TGTGCCAGTACCTCTCAGCGACTACCAATGAACACCGGGGAGCTGTTTTTT
.	TRBV19	TRBD1	TRBJ2-4	CASSIPGGPAKNIQYF	TGTGCCAGTAGTATCCCAGGGGGTCCTGCCAAAAACATTCAGTACTTC